This T cell receptor (beta chain) emerged from a study of T cells in Graves' hyperthyroidism and ophthalmopathy. Each 10 ml fresh peripheral blood draw supplied the PBMCs. Findings and caveats of the study: The model predicted ophthalmopathy a median around 6 months before onset. Expanded thyroid clonotypes (above 0.001) were mostly also found in blood.

This clonotype was detected only a few times. Its antigen is unknown. This CDR3 spans 15 amino acids. Germline V gene data show CDR1 as KGHDR and CDR2 as SFDVKD. TCR beta CDR3 region amplification was performed from RNA transcripts. The TCR CDR3 first-round RT-PCR relied on the HTBI primer set. TCRdb re-called the multiplex PCR reads through MiXCR, storing one row per CDR3 protein. The sample carries about 760,000 distinct CDR3 sequences, approximately 36% recorded once. The chain carries TRBV24-1 and TRBJ2-7; 8 bases match TRBD1. The DNA end lines up better with TRBJ2-4; the J call may be wrong. Source material: blood. This clonotype was sampled from a woman between 40 and 50 years old with Graves' hyperthyroidism. CDR3 protein: CATSDPKTGVGIQYF. In DNA, the CDR3 is TGTGCCACCAGTGACCCCAAGACAGGGGTCGGCATTCAGTACTTC.